This TCR beta chain was found in a study of T cells after posttransplantation cyclophosphamide (dated by TCRdb to the mid-2010s). Background for the entire study: Using TRB sequencing, the study followed how the T cell repertoire reconstituted after myeloablative bone marrow transplantation in which posttransplantation cyclophosphamide served as GVHD prophylaxis. Samples from 30 to 45 PTCy-treated patients and about 17 related bone marrow donors of those patients were subjected to antigen receptor sequencing. TRB sequencing was performed on blood from all 35 or so PTCy patients with 1-year posttransplant specimens. In 3 patients, TRB sequencing was also performed on up to roughly 3 more blood samples taken 2 to 5.2 years after transplant, and in 4 patients, pretransplant blood was also TRB-sequenced. Because TRA and TRB clonality correlated tightly in 10 or so samples, the subsequent TCR analyses were limited to TRB only. Public TRB sequences were checked against a database of over 3,000 sequences associated with responses to pathogens, tumor antigens, self-antigens and alloantigens. What the work shows at the level of the full study, not this receptor alone: The TRB repertoires of T cells infiltrating skin or the GI tract showed only limited overlap with the TRB repertoires found in blood. Across approximately 41 patients, TRB clonality was highly associated with recipient CMV seropositivity and CMV reactivation, and PTCy diversity was similar to diversity in CNI/methotrexate controls. Donor-recipient similarity was low at 1-2 months but rose over the first year, and later blood repertoires were often dominated by donor CD8+ memory clones.

This clone showed up many times. The antigen it recognizes is unknown. No clone much larger than this one lies a single base away; base qualities are absent. Genomic DNA was the input for TRB sequencing, which was run either with the immunoSEQ assay at survey resolution or with the hsTCRB kit. On the authors' methods: The immunoSEQ software handled initial read processing, and the LymphoSeq R package was used for repertoire analyses. Clonality was computed as 1 minus normalized Shannon entropy, and a Gini coefficient was also calculated for each TRB dataset. Phenotypes of unsorted samples were inferred by mapping TRB sequences from sorted subsets of the recipient or donor onto the same recipient's unsorted samples. TCRdb holds this immuneACCESS table with in-frame rearrangements only. Some clones are missing; in checked studies, unresolved V genes explain under half, and the rest has no known cause. Clone size and the V and J calls come from that table; the DNA yielded D and trimming. The sample comprises almost 35,000 clones, and every one was counted more than once. The ten biggest clones cover under 7% of the sample.

The CDR3 spans 14 residues, from the cysteine through the phenylalanine. The only DNA kept is the CDR3, 42 bases in frame from the first base. Unmatched junction bases come to 13, with V trimmed by 7 bases and J by 10 bases. The germline V gene sets CDR1 to MNHEY and CDR2 to SVGEGT. Related bone marrow donors provided peripheral blood samples on the day of marrow donation. Peripheral blood and bone marrow mononuclear cells were isolated by Ficoll-Hypaque density centrifugation and were cryopreserved. This receptor was obtained from a woman aged 45-65 years in good health and a related stem cell transplant donor. The sample comprised PBMCs. The V and J genes are TRBV6-2 or TRBV6-3 and TRBJ1-5, with 7 bases matching TRBD1. The CDR3 reads CASKAGQGVTPQHF. The DNA sequence is given as TGTGCCAGCAAGGCGGGCCAGGGGGTGACTCCCCAGCATTTT.